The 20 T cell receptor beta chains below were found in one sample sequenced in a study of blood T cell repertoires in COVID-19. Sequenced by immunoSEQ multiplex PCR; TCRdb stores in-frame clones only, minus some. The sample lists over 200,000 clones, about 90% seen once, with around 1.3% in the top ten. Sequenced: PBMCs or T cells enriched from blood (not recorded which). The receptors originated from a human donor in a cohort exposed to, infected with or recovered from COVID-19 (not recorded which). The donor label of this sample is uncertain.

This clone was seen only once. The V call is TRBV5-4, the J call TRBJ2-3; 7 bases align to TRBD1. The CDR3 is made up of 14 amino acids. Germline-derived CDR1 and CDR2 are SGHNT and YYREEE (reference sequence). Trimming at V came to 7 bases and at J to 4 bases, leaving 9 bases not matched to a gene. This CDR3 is CASYPRDRADTQYF. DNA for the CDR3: TGTGCCAGCTATCCAAGGGACAGAGCAGATACGCAGTATTTT.

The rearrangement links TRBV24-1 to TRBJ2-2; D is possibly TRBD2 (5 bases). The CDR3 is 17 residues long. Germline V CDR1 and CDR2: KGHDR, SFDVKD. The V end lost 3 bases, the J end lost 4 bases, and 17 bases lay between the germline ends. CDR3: CATSDKGRRGSTGELFF. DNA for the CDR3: TGTGCCACCAGTGATAAAGGTCGCCGGGGAAGCACCGGGGAGCTGTTTTTT.

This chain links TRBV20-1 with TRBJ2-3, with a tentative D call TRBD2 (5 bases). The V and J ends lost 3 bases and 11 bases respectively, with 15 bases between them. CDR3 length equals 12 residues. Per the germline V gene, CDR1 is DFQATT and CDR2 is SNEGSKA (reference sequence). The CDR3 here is CSASPPVRGQYF. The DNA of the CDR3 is TGCAGTGCTAGTCCCCCCGTCCGGGGGCAGTATTTT.

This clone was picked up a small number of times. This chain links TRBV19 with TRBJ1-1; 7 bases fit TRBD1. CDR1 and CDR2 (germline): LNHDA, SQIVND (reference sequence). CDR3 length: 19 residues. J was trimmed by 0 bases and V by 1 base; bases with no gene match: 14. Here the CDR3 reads CASSIGFWDRELLNTEAFF. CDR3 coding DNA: TGTGCCAGTAGTATAGGGTTCTGGGACAGAGAACTATTGAACACTGAAGCTTTCTTT.

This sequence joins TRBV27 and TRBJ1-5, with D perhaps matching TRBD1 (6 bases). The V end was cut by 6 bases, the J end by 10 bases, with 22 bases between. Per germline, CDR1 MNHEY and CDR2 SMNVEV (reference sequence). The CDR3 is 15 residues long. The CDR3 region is CASRRAAGASGPQHF. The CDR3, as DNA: TGTGCCAGCAGGAGAGCTGCAGGGGCGTCAGGCCCCCAGCATTTT.

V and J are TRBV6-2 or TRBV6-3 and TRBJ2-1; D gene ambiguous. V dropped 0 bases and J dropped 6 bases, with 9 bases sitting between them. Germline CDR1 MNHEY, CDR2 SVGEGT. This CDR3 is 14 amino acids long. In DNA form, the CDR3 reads TGTGCCAGCAGTTACTCCTACCGTGGCAATGAGCAGTTCTTC. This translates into CASSYSYRGNEQFF.

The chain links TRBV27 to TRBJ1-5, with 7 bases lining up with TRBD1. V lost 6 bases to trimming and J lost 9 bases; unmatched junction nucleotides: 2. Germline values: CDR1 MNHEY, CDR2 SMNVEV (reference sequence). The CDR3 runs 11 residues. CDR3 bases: TGTGCCAGCAGCAGGGGGGTGCCCCAGCATTTT. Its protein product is CASSRGVPQHF.

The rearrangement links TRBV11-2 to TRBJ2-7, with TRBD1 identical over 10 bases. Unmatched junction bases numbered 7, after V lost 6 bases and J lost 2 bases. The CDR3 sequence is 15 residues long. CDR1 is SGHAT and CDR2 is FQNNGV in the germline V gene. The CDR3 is CASRHPGTGAYEQYF. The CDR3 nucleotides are TGTGCCAGCAGGCACCCGGGGACAGGGGCCTACGAGCAGTACTTC.

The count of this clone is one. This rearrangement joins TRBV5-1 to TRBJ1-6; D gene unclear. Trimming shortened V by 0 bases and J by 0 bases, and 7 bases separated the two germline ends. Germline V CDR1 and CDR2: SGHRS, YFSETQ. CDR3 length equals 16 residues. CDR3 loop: CASSLEGSSYNSPLHF. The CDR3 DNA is TGCGCCAGCAGCTTGGAAGGGAGCTCCTATAATTCACCCCTCCACTTT.

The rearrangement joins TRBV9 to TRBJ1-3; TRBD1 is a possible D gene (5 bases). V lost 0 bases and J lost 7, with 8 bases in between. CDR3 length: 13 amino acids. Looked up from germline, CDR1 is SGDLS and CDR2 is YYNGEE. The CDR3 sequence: CASSVGGGNTIYF. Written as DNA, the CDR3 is TGTGCCAGCAGCGTAGGCGGGGGGAACACCATATATTTT.

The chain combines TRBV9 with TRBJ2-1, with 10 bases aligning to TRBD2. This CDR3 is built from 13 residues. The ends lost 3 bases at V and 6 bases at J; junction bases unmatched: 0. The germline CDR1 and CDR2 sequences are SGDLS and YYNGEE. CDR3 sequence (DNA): TGTGCCAGCAGCGGGACTAGCGGCAATGAGCAGTTCTTC. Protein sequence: CASSGTSGNEQFF.

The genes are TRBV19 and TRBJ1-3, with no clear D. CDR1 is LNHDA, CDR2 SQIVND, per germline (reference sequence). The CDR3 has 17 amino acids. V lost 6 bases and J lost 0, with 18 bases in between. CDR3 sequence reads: CASSGSMAGSSGNTIYF. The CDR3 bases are TGTGCCAGTAGCGGTAGTATGGCCGGGAGCTCTGGAAACACCATATATTTT.

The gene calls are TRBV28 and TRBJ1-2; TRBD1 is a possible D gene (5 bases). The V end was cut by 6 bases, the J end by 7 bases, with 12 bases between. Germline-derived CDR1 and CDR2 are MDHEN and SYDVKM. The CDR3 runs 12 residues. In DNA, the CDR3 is TGTGCCAGCAGCTCGTCTGACAGTGGCTACACCTTC. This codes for CASSSSDSGYTF.

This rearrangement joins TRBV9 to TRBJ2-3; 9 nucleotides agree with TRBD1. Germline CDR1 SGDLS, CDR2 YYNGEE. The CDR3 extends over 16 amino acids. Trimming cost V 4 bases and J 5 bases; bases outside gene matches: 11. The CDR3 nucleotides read TGTGCCAGCAGCCCACGGGGGACAGGGAGGGGAGATACGCAGTATTTT. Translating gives CASSPRGTGRGDTQYF.

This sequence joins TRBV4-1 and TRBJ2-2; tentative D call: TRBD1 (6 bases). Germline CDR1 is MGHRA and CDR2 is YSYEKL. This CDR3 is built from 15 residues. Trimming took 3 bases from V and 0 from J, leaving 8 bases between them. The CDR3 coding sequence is TGCGCCAGCAGCCACAGGGGCTCGAACACCGGGGAGCTGTTTTTT. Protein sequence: CASSHRGSNTGELFF.

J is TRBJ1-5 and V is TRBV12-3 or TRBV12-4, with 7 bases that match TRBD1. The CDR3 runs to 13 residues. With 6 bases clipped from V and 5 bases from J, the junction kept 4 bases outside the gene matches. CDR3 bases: TGTGCCAGCAGCCGTGACAGGGATCAGCCCCAGCATTTT. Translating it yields CASSRDRDQPQHF.

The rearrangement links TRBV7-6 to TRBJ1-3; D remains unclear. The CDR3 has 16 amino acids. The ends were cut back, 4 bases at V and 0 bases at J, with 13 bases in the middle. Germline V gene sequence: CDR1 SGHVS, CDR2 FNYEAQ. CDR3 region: CASSSRFRNSGNTIYF. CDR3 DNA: TGTGCCAGCAGCTCCAGGTTTCGGAACTCTGGAAACACCATATATTTT.

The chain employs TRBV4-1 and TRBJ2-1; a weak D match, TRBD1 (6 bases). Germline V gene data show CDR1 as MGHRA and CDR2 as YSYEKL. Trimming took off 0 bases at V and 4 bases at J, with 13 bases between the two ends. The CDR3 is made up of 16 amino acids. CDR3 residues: CASSQDRGTTYNEQFF. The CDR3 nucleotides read TGCGCCAGCAGCCAAGATAGGGGGACGACGTACAATGAGCAGTTCTTC.

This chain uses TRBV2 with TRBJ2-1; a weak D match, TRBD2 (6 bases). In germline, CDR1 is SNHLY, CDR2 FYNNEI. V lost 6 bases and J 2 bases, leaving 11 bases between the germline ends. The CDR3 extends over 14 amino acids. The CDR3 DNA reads TGTGCCAGCAGGGGGCCGGGGGCCTACAATGAGCAGTTCTTC. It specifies CASRGPGAYNEQFF.

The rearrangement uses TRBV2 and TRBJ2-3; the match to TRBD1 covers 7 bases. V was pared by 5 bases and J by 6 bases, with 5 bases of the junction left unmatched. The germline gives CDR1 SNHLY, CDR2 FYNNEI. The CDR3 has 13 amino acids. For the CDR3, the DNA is TGTGCCAGCAGTCGACAGGGAACGGATACGCAGTATTTT. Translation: CASSRQGTDTQYF.